This T cell receptor beta chain was recorded in a study of shared clonotypes between healthy human individuals. The CDR3 loop spans 13 amino acids. Germline CDR1 reads MDHEN; CDR2 reads SYDVKM. V lost 1 base to trimming and J lost 5 bases; unmatched junction nucleotides: 2. On this clone itself: Its antigen is not known.

Partitioning of CD4+ cells yielded a CD45RA+ naive subset and a CD45RA-negative memory subset. Broader study findings: Estimated richness values were generally larger in naive subsets than in memory subsets. Incompleteness in sorted-subset sequencing, despite large depth, was shown by rarefaction.

Produced via immunoSEQ multiplex PCR; TCRdb's table is partial and in-frame only. The sample has about 1.1 million clones; 75% to 80% are singletons. The clonotype originates from a man between 18 and 29 years old in good health. Some clones in this sample may be carry-over from other donors' samples. Input material: memory CD4+ T cells from PBMCs. Described subset: CD45RA-negative fraction. The chain uses TRBV28 and TRBJ2-7; 7 bases line up with TRBD2. The CDR3 nucleotides read TGTGCCAGCAGTTTATTAGGGAGGGACGAGCAGTACTTC. This sequence encodes CASSLLGRDEQYF.